This TCR beta chain was captured in a study of yellow fever vaccine responses in identical twins. CDR1 and CDR2 from the germline V gene are SQVTM and ANQGSEA. CDR3 size: 11 residues. Trimming cost V 4 bases and J 6 bases, with 8 bases left between them. TCRdb reprocessed the RT-PCR reads via MiXCR and lists one record per CDR3 protein. This table has over a thousand distinct CDR3 sequences, 65% to 85% appearing once. As for this clonotype: Its antigen remains unidentified.

Findings and caveats of the study: Twin vaccine T cell responses reportedly seemed partly convergent, partly personalized.

Sequencing used T cells from blood (PBMCs), unsorted or a sorted subset (not recorded which), obtained before or after yellow fever vaccination (not recorded which). The rearrangement joins TRBV29-1 to TRBJ2-3; D unresolved. The source of this sequence is a woman between 18 and 29 years old who received the yellow fever vaccine. The CDR3 DNA sequence: TGCAGCGTTGTGCTCGGGGATACGCAGTATTTT. Protein sequence: CSVVLGDTQYF.